The 20 T cell receptor beta chains listed next were all sequenced from one sample in a study of cytomegalovirus exposure and HLA in healthy donors (dated by TCRdb to about 2017). Libraries were prepared through the immunoSEQ multiplex PCR assay. The multiplex PCR relied on a mix of 60 forward primers for TCR Vbeta segments and 13 reverse primers for TCR Jbeta segments. In its TCRdb copy, this immuneACCESS table keeps in-frame sequences only and misses some clones. Where compared with another copy, unresolved V genes explain less than half of these, and the others have no known cause. The sample table holds around 150,000 clones, of which 80% were seen once. The top ten constitute about an eighth of the sample. The sequencing input was PBMCs. The source is a woman aged 40 to 50 in good health and CMV-seronegative.

V gene TRBV10-3 combines with J gene TRBJ2-3, with 9 positions matching TRBD2. The CDR3 covers 14 residues. Germline V gene data show CDR1 as ENHRY and CDR2 as SYGVKD. Trimming took 10 bases from V and 5 from J; bases not matched to a gene: 10. The CDR3 region has the DNA TGTGCCACCACTTCTAGCGGGGAAGGAGATACGCAGTATTTT. It codes for CATTSSGEGDTQYF.

The rearrangement uses TRBV27 and TRBJ1-1, with 9 bases lining up with TRBD1. V gave up 5 bases and J gave up 2 bases; unmatched junction bases: 15. CDR3 length: 18 amino acids. Germline V gene data show CDR1 as MNHEY and CDR2 as SMNVEV (reference sequence). As DNA, the CDR3 is TGTGCCAGCAGTCCGATTATCGGCGGGACAGGGATTAACACTGAAGCTTTCTTT. Protein product: CASSPIIGGTGINTEAFF.

The rearrangement joins TRBV30 to TRBJ1-5, with D uncertain. With 0 bases removed from V and 5 bases from J, the gap between germline ends came to 11 bases. CDR1 is GTSNPN, CDR2 SVGIG, per germline (reference sequence). CDR3 size: 14 residues. CDR3 sequence (DNA): TGTGCCTGGAGTGTACAGACGGTAGATCAGCCCCAGCATTTT. Translation gives CAWSVQTVDQPQHF.

This clone was picked up a small number of times. V gene TRBV11-2 combines with J gene TRBJ2-1; a weak D match, TRBD2 (5 bases). Trimming took 5 bases from V and 3 from J, leaving 8 bases between them. CDR3 length: 13 residues. The germline CDR1 and CDR2 sequences are SGHAT and FQNNGV. The CDR3 spells CASSLTSYNEQFF. The CDR3 nucleotides are TGTGCCAGCAGCCTTACTAGCTACAATGAGCAGTTCTTC.

This clone was recorded once. V gene TRBV28 combines with J gene TRBJ1-5, with D maybe TRBD1 (6 bases). Per the germline V gene, CDR1 is MDHEN and CDR2 is SYDVKM. Trimming took 6 bases from V and 4 from J, leaving 13 bases between them. The CDR3 covers 14 residues. The CDR3 loop reads CASSPGQRNQPQHF. The DNA for the CDR3 is TGTGCCAGCAGCCCCGGACAGCGAAATCAGCCCCAGCATTTT.

V and J are TRBV25-1 and TRBJ2-1, with 8 bases that match TRBD1. Germline assignment: CDR1 MGHDK and CDR2 SYGVNS. The CDR3 contains 16 residues. V was clipped by 3 bases and J by 7 bases; unmatched bases: 11. CDR3 bases: TGTGCCAGCAGTGATCCCGGACAGGGCCAAAGGAATGAGCAGTTCTTC. This sequence encodes CASSDPGQGQRNEQFF.

The CDR3 here is CASSPVGVAGVHEQYF. DNA for the CDR3: TGTGCCAGCAGCCCGGTCGGGGTAGCGGGAGTCCACGAGCAGTACTTC. V and J are TRBV28 and TRBJ2-5; TRBD2 matches at 9 bases. The DNA matches TRBJ2-7 better at its end, which makes the J call doubtful. The length of the CDR3 is 16 residues. Germline V lookup: CDR1 MDHEN, CDR2 SYDVKM.

The chain uses TRBV28 and TRBJ2-3; 9 nucleotides line up with TRBD2. Trimming at V came to 7 bases and at J to 2 bases, leaving 13 bases not matched to a gene. The CDR3 consists of 17 residues. In germline, CDR1 is MDHEN, CDR2 SYDVKM. The CDR3 loop reads CASTPTGLARPTDTQYF. CDR3 sequence (DNA): TGTGCCAGCACCCCTACAGGACTAGCGAGACCCACAGATACGCAGTATTTT.

For the CDR3, the DNA is TGTGCCAGCAGAGACCCCGGGACTAGCGGGAGTTATGAGCAGTTCTTC. Translated, it gives CASRDPGTSGSYEQFF. The V call is TRBV6-6, the J call TRBJ2-1, with TRBD2 matching 14 bases. Germline V gene lookup returns CDR1 MNHNY and CDR2 SVGAGI (reference sequence). The CDR3 extends over 16 amino acids. V lost 6 bases and J lost 8; bases outside the gene matches: 9.

As to this clone: The junction shows a germline mismatch at one end, possibly a read error. The genes are TRBV14 and TRBJ2-5; a weak D match, TRBD1 (6 bases). The CDR3 runs 14 residues. The germline gives CDR1 SGHDN, CDR2 FVKESK. CDR3: CASNQNRAGETQYF. DNA of the CDR3: TGTGCCAGCAACCAAAACAGGGCCGGAGAGACCCAGTACTTC.

The sample holds a few counts of this clone. The chain joins TRBV4-2 to TRBJ2-3; 11 positions agree with TRBD1. CDR1 is LGHNA and CDR2 is YNFKEQ in the germline V gene. The CDR3 consists of 17 residues. V lost 4 bases to trimming and J lost 3 bases; unmatched junction nucleotides: 9. The CDR3 sequence: CASSPRDRGGLTDTQYF. The DNA of the CDR3 is TGTGCCAGCAGCCCCCGGGACAGGGGGGGACTTACAGATACGCAGTATTTT.

V gene TRBV18 combines with J gene TRBJ2-1; 13 bases line up with TRBD2. Germline loops: CDR1 KGHSH, CDR2 LQKENI. V lost 3 bases to trimming and J lost 2 bases; unmatched junction nucleotides: 1. The CDR3 totals 16 residues. The CDR3 coding sequence is TGTGCCAGCTCACCTGGACTAGCGGGAGCCTACAATGAGCAGTTCTTC. Translating gives CASSPGLAGAYNEQFF.

This clone was seen only a few times. The chain uses TRBV4-3 and TRBJ1-1; no definite D call. The CDR3 contains 15 residues. Trimming cost V 1 base and J 2 bases, with 11 bases left between them. Germline loops: CDR1 LGHNA, CDR2 YSLEER. CDR3 region: CASSQAYSDNTEAFF. In DNA form, the CDR3 reads TGCGCCAGCAGCCAAGCCTACAGTGATAACACTGAAGCTTTCTTT.

Notes on this clone: Compared with germline, one end of the junction differs, possibly owing to a read error. The V and J genes are TRBV7-9 and TRBJ2-5; 12 positions match TRBD2. This CDR3 contains 17 residues. The V gene's germline CDR1 is SEHNR and CDR2 FQNEAQ (reference sequence). The CDR3 nucleotides read TGTTCCAGCAGCTTAGCCCCGAGACTAGCGGGAGAAACGGCCCAGTACTTC. Its translation is CSSSLAPRLAGETAQYF.

Details on this clone: One end of the junction fails to match germline, which may point to a read error. The CDR3 is CSVVPFGLAKNSQYF. As DNA, the CDR3 is TGCAGCGTTGTACCTTTCGGGCTAGCCAAAAACAGTCAGTACTTC. The gene calls are TRBV29-1 and TRBJ2-4; possibly TRBD2 for D (5 bases). Germline-derived CDR1 and CDR2 are SQVTM and ANQGSEA. This CDR3 comprises 15 residues. Full variable domain (missing parts from reference TRBV29-1 and TRBJ2-4): SAVISQKPSRDICQRGTSLTIQCQVDSQVTMMFWYRQQPGQSLTLIATANQGSEATYESGFVIDKFPISRPNLTFSTLTVSNMSPEDSSIYLCSVVPFGLAKNSQYFGAGTRLSVL.

The chain joins TRBV4-3 to TRBJ2-5; tentatively, D is TRBD1 (6 bases). The DNA end is more similar to TRBJ2-7, so the J call may be wrong. CDR1 is LGHNA and CDR2 is YSLEER in the germline V gene. The CDR3 runs 14 residues. This chain's CDR3 is CASSRRDNFYEQYF. The CDR3 DNA reads as TGCGCCAGCAGCCGCCGGGACAACTTCTACGAGCAGTACTTC.

V usage is TRBV28 and J usage is TRBJ1-4, with 7 nucleotides matching TRBD1. With V trimmed by 5 bases and J by 7 bases, 16 bases remained unmatched. This CDR3 has 17 residues. The germline V gene encodes CDR1 MDHEN and CDR2 SYDVKM. CDR3 amino acids: CASSSLRRDSLGEKLFF. The CDR3 DNA is TGTGCCAGCAGTAGTCTCCGCCGGGACAGTCTGGGTGAAAAACTGTTTTTT. Supplemented by reference TRBV28 and TRBJ1-4, the full variable domain reads DVKVTQSSRYLVKRTGEKVFLECVQDMDHENMFWYRQDPGLGLRLIYFSYDVKMKEKGDIPEGYSVSREKKERFSLILESASTNQTSMYLCASSSLRRDSLGEKLFFGSGTQLSVL.

This chain uses TRBV28 with TRBJ2-2; TRBD1 matches at 9 bases. From germline, CDR1 is MDHEN and CDR2 SYDVKM. This CDR3 has 16 amino acids. The V segment lost 2 bases and the J segment 6 bases; nucleotides outside the gene matches: 7. CDR3 sequence reads: CASSLRPGTGSGELFF. The CDR3 DNA reads TGTGCCAGCAGTTTACGACCGGGGACAGGGTCCGGGGAGCTGTTTTTT.

J is TRBJ1-1 and V is TRBV27; D remains ambiguous. The CDR3 is 13 amino acids. The V gene lost 6 bases and the J gene lost 0 bases, with 8 bases spanning the gap. Per the germline V gene, CDR1 is MNHEY and CDR2 is SMNVEV (reference sequence). The CDR3 DNA reads as TGTGCCAGCAGCGTGAACTTGAACACTGAAGCTTTCTTT. It yields the protein CASSVNLNTEAFF.

The chain is built from TRBV2 and TRBJ2-1, with 9 bases lining up with TRBD2. V gave up 4 bases and J gave up 6 bases; unmatched junction bases: 16. CDR1 is SNHLY, CDR2 FYNNEI, per germline. The CDR3 sequence is 18 residues long. Written as DNA, the CDR3 is TGTGCCAGCAGTGTGACGGACGCGGGGGGGCCAAGCGTCAATGAGCAGTTCTTC. Amino acid sequence: CASSVTDAGGPSVNEQFF.